This TCR beta chain was retrieved from a study of Ad26.COV2.S vaccination and SARS-CoV-2 variants. Study-wide findings and caveats: Measurement of non-spike TCR breadth gave similar results in vaccine and placebo recipients. Participants in the vaccine arm had higher spike-specific TCR breadth; placebo recipients had lower.

Sequencing was performed with immunoSEQ multiplex PCR; in TCRdb, only in-frame clones are kept and a portion is missing. The sample has about 350,000 clones; about 91% are singletons. V was pared by 5 bases and J by 6 bases, with 9 bases of the junction left unmatched. In germline, CDR1 is MNHEY, CDR2 SVGEGT. The CDR3 extends over 16 amino acids. As concerns this clone: What it recognizes is unknown.

This chain uses TRBV6-2 or TRBV6-3 with TRBJ1-6; 8 positions agree with TRBD1. The clonotype was recovered from a human donor who had recovered from COVID-19. The sample here was peripheral blood, taken after recovery from COVID-19. The CDR3 DNA reads TGTGCCAGCAGTGGCGACCCGACAGGGGTTAATTCACCCCTCCACTTT. It translates to CASSGDPTGVNSPLHF.